The clone carrying this T cell receptor (beta chain) was detected once. This sample is drawn from a study of blood T cell repertoires in COVID-19. Study information: COVID-19 samples, acute and convalescent, were from the United States, Italy and Spain. The analysed material was cDNA or gDNA that came from T cells, B-cell-depleted T cells, or PBMCs.

Per the study methods: Amplified reference gene primers provided the basis for estimating nucleated cell counts. Clones were sequenced by immunoSEQ multiplex PCR, and TCRdb holds only the in-frame ones, with some missing. V and J calls and clone size are given by that table; D and trimming were obtained from the DNA. This table holds about 210,000 clones, 83% found once. Germline CDR1 LNHNV, CDR2 YYDKDF (reference sequence). The CDR3 contains 16 residues. Losses at the gene ends were 1 base for V and 6 bases for J; bases not matched to a gene: 5. The V call is TRBV15, the J call TRBJ2-2; 10 bases align to TRBD1. The TCR sequence derives from a woman aged 40 to 50 with active or convalescent COVID-19. The sample comprised peripheral blood. CDR3 DNA sequence: TGTGCCACCAGCAGAGCGGTGGGACAGGGGTCCGGGGAGCTGTTTTTT. This gives the protein CATSRAVGQGSGELFF.